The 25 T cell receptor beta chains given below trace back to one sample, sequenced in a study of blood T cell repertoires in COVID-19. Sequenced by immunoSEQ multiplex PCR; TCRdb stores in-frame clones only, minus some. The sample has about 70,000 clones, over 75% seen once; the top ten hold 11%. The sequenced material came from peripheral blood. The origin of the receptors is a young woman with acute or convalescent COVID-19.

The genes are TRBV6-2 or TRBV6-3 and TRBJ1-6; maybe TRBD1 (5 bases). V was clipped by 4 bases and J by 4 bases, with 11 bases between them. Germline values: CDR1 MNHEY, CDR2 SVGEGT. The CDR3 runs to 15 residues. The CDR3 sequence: CASSSRAVYNSPLHF. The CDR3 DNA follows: TGTGCCAGCAGTTCCAGGGCAGTATATAATTCACCCCTCCACTTT.

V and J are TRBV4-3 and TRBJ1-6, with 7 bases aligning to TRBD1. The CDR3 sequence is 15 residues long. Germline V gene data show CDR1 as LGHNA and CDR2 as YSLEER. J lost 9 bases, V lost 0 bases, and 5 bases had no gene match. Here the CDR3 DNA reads TGCGCCAGCAGCCAAGATAGGGGGCAGGGTTCACCCCTCCACTTT. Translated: CASSQDRGQGSPLHF.

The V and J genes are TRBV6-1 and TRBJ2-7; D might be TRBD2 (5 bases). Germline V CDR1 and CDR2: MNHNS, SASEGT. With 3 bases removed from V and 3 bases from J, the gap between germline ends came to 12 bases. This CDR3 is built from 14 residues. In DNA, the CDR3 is TGTGCCAGCAGTGACGGCCAGGAGGTCTACGAGCAGTACTTC. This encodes CASSDGQEVYEQYF.

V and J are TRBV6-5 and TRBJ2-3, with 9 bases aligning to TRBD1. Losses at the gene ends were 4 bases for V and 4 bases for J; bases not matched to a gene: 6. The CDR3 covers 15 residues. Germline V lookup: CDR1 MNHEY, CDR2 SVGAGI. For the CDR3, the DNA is TGTGCCAGCAGTTCCGGGACAGGGTTTGCAGATACGCAGTATTTT. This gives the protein CASSSGTGFADTQYF.

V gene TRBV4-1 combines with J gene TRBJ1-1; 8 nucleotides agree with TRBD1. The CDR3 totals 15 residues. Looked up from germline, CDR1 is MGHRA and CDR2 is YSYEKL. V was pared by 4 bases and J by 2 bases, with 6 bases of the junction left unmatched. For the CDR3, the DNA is TGCGCCAGCAGCCCCCAACAGGGGGGCAACACTGAAGCTTTCTTT. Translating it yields CASSPQQGGNTEAFF.

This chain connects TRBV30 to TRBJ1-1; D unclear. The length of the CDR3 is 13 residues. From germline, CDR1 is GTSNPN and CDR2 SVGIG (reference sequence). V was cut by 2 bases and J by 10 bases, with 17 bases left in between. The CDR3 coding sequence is TGTGCCTGGAGTCAACGGGGAGCCGATGGAGCTTTCTTT. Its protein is CAWSQRGADGAFF.

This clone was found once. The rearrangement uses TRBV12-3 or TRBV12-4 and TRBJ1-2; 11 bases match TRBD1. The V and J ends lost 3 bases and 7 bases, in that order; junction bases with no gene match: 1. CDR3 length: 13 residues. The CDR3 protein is CASSFGQGAGYTF. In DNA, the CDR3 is TGTGCCAGCAGTTTTGGACAGGGGGCTGGCTACACCTTC.

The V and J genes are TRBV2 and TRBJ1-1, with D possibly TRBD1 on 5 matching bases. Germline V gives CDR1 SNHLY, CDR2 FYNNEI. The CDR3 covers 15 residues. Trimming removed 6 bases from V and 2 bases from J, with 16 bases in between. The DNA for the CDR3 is TGTGCCAGCAGAGAACAGGTTCTCGGCAACACTGAAGCTTTCTTT. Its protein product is CASREQVLGNTEAFF.

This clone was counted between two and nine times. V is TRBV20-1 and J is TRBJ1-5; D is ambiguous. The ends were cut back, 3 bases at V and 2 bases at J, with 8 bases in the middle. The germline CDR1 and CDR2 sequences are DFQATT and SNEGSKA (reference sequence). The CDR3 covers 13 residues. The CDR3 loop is CSASTQGNQPQHF. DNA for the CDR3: TGCAGTGCTAGTACCCAGGGCAATCAGCCCCAGCATTTT.

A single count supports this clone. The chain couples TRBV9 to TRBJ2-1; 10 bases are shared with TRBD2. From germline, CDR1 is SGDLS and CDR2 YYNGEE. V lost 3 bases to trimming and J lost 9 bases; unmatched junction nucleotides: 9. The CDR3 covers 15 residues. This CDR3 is CASSDLSGGAGEQFF. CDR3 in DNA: TGTGCCAGCAGCGATCTCAGCGGGGGGGCTGGTGAGCAGTTCTTC.

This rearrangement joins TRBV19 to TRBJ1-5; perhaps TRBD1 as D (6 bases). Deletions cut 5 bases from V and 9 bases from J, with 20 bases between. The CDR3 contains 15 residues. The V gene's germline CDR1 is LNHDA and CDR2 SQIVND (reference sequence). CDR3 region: CASSGPGGGVRPQHF. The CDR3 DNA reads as TGTGCCAGTAGTGGCCCCGGGGGGGGCGTTCGGCCCCAGCATTTT.

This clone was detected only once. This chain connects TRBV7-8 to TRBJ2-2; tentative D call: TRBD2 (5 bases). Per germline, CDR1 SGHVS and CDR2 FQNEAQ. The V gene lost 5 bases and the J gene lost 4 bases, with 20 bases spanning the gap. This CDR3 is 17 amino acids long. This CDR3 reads CASSPRVASPGTGELFF. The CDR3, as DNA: TGTGCCAGCAGCCCGAGGGTGGCTAGTCCGGGCACCGGGGAGCTGTTTTTT.

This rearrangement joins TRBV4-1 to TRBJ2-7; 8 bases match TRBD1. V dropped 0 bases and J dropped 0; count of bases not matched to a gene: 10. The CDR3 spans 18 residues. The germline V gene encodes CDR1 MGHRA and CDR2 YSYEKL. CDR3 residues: CASSQDQGRQGASYEQYF. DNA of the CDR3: TGCGCCAGCAGCCAAGATCAAGGGCGGCAGGGGGCCTCCTACGAGCAGTACTTC.

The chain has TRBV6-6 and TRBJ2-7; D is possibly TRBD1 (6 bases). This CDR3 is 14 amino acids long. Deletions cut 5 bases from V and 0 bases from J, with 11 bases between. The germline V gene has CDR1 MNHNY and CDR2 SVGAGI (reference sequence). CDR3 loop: CASSTGDISYEQYF. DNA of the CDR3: TGTGCCAGCAGTACCGGGGACATCTCCTACGAGCAGTACTTC.

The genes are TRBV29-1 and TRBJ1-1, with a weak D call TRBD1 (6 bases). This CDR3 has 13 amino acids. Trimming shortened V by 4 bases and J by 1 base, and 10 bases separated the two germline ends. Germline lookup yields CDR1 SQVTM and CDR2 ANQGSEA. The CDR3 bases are TGCAGCGTTGGGACAGAGAGGAACACTGAAGCTTTCTTT. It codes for CSVGTERNTEAFF.

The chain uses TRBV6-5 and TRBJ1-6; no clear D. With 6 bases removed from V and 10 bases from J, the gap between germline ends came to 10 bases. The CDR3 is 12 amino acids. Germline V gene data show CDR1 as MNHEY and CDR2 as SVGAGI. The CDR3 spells CASSPPGSPLHF. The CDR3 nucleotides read TGTGCCAGCAGCCCCCCGGGATCACCCCTCCACTTT.

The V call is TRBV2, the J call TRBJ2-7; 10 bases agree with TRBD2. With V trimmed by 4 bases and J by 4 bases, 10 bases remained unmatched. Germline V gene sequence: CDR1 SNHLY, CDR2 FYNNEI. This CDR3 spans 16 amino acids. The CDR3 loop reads CASSVGVAGGLYEQYF. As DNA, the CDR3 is TGTGCCAGCAGTGTGGGAGTAGCGGGGGGTCTTTACGAGCAGTACTTC. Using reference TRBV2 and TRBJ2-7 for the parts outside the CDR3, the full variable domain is EPEVTQTPSHQVTQMGQEVILRCVPISNHLYFYWYRQILGQKVEFLVSFYNNEISEKSEIFDDQFSVERPDGSNFTLKIRSTKLEDSAMYFCASSVGVAGGLYEQYFGPGTRLTVT.

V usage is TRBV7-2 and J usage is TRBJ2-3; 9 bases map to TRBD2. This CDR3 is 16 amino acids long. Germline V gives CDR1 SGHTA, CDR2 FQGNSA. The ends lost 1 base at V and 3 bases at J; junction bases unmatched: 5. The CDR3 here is CASSLVPSGMTDTQYF. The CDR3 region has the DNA TGTGCCAGCAGCTTAGTGCCTAGCGGGATGACAGATACGCAGTATTTT.

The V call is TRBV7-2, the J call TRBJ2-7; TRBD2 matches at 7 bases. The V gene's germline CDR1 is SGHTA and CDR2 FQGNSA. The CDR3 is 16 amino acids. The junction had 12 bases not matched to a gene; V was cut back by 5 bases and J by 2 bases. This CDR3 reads CASSLSGGSAPYEQYF. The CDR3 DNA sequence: TGTGCCAGCAGCCTTAGTGGCGGGAGTGCTCCCTACGAGCAGTACTTC.

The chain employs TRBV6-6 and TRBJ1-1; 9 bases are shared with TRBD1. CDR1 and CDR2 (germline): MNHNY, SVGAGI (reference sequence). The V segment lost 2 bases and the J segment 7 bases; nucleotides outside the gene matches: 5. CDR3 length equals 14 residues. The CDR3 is CASSYGDRVDEAFF. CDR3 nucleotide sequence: TGTGCCAGCAGTTACGGGGACAGGGTGGATGAAGCTTTCTTT.

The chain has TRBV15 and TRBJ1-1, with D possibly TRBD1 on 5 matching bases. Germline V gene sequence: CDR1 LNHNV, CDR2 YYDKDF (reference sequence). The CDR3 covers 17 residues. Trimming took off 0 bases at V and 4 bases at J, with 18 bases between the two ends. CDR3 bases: TGTGCCACCAGCAGAGATAGGGGCAGGGCTTTCGGCACTGAAGCTTTCTTT. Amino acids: CATSRDRGRAFGTEAFF.

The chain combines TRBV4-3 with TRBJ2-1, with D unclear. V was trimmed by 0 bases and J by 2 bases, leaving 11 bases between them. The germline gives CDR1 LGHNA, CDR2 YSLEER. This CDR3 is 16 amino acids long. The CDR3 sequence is CASSQERGIAYNEQFF. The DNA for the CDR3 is TGCGCCAGCAGCCAAGAACGAGGTATTGCCTACAATGAGCAGTTCTTC.

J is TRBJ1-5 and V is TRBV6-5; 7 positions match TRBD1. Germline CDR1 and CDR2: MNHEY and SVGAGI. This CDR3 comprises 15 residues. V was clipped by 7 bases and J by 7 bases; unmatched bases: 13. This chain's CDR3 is CASTDRDRLKQPQHF. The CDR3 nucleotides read TGTGCCAGCACGGACCGGGACAGACTTAAGCAGCCCCAGCATTTT.

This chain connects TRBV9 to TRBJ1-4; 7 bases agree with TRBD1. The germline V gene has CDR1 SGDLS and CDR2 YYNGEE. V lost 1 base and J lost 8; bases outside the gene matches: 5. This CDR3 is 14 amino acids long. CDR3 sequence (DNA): TGTGCCAGCAGCGTACGACAGGGTGGAGAAAAACTGTTTTTT. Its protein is CASSVRQGGEKLFF. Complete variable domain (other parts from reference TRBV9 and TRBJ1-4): DSGVTQTPKHLITATGQRVTLRCSPRSGDLSVYWYQQSLDQGLQFLIQYYNGEERAKGNILERFSAQQFPDLHSELNLSSLELGDSALYFCASSVRQGGEKLFFGSGTQLSVL.

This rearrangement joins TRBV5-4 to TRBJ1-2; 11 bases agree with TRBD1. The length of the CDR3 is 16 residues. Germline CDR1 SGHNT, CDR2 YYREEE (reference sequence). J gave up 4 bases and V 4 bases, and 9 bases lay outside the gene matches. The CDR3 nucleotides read TGTGCCAGCAGCCAAACCGGGACAGGGGGAGTCTATGGCTACACCTTC. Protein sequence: CASSQTGTGGVYGYTF.